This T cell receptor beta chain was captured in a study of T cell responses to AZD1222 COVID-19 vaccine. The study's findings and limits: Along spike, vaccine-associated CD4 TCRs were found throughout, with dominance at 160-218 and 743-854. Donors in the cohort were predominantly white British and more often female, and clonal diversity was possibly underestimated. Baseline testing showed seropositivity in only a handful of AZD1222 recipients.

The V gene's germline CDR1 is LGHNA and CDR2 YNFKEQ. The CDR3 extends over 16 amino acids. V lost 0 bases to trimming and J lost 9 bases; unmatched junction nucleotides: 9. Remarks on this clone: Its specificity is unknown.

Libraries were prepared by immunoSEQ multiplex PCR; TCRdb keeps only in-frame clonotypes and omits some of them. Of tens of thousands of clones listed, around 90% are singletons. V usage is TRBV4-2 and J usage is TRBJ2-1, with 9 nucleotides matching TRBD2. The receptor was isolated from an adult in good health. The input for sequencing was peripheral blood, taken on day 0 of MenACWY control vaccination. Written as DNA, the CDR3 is TGTGCCAGCAGCCAAGATAGGGCGGGAGGGCTATCTGAGCAGTTCTTC. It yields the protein CASSQDRAGGLSEQFF.